The clone carrying this T cell receptor beta chain was recorded many times. Its antigen is not known. The data derive from a study of regulatory T cells in long-lasting Graves disease. Findings of the study overall: Examination was confined to peripheral blood, excluding thyroid tissue. Those with persistent Graves' had less TCR diversity than newly diagnosed patients. There was favoring of TRBV28, TRBJ1-2 and TRBJ2-5 in persistent disease.

The CDR3 loop spans 13 amino acids. V lost 2 bases and J lost 2, with 6 bases in between. Germline V CDR1 and CDR2: LGHDT, YNNKEL (reference sequence). To make TCR beta libraries, researchers used iRepertoire HTBI primers and Arm-PCR of CDR3 regions. TCRdb re-called the multiplex PCR reads through MiXCR, storing one row per CDR3 protein. The table shows about 400,000 distinct CDR3 sequences, with about 17% occurring only once. The time point denotes: newly diagnosed GD, antithyroid drugs for less than 3 months. Extracted RNA from PBMCs served as the source of the TCR library. This sample also appeared in a second study, on T cells in Graves' hyperthyroidism and ophthalmopathy.

This sequence was found in a woman aged 18-30 years with Graves disease. This rearrangement joins TRBV3-1 to TRBJ1-2; D unresolved. Source: peripheral blood mononuclear cells (PBMCs), taken at new diagnosis, from a patient treated with antithyroid drugs. The CDR3 DNA reads TGTGCCAGCAGCCAATCAGGAAACTATGGCTACACCTTC. Translating gives CASSQSGNYGYTF.